This TCR beta chain was captured in a study of cytomegalovirus exposure and HLA in healthy donors. Study-wide background: As released early, the data held roughly 85 million unique TCRs from HLA-typed donors.

In regard to this clone: Its antigen remains unknown.

Regarding the study as a whole: Most TCR sequences proved rare, with some public TCRs found in many donors. TCR beta V segments were, for the most part, productive about 90% or about 30% of the time in an earlier analysis.

Germline V gene lookup returns CDR1 SGHTA and CDR2 FQGNSA. V gave up 5 bases and J gave up 3 bases, with 16 bases separating them. This CDR3 region has 15 residues. Vbeta (60) and Jbeta (13) primers were used in the PCR. Method: immunoSEQ multiplex PCR; TCRdb's copy keeps in-frame clones and lacks some. The table records a few hundred thousand clones, approximately 80% of them present only once. Material for sequencing was PBMCs. V gene TRBV7-2 combines with J gene TRBJ1-2; unclear D gene. The receptor comes from a girl between 10 and 17 years old in good health and CMV-seronegative. The CDR3 loop is CASSPDSTGYYGYTF. DNA for the CDR3: TGTGCCAGCAGCCCCGATTCGACGGGGTACTATGGCTACACCTTC.